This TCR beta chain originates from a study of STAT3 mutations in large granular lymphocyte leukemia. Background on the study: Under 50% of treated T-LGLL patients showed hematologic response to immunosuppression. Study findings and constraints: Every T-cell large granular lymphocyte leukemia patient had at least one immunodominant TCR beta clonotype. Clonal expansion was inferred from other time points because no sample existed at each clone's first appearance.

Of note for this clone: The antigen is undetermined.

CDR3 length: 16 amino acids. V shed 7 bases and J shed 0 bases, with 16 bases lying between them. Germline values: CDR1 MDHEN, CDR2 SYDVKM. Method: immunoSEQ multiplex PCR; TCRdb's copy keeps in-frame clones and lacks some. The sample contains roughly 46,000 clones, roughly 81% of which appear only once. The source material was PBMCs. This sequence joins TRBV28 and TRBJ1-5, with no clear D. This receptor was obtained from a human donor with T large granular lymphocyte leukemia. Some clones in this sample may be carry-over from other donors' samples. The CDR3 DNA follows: TGTGCCAGCACCTTATTGAACAGACTTAGCAATCAGCCCCAGCATTTT. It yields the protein CASTLLNRLSNQPQHF.